This T cell receptor (beta chain) was sequenced in a study of monozygotic twins with inflammatory bowel disease. Study outcomes and limitations: IBD patients exhibited fewer clonotypes shared with other individuals than healthy twins, particularly with disease activity.

Turning to this clonotype: Its antigen is not known.

Each UMI harboured a 6-nucleotide sample barcode and was appended via template switching. TCRdb re-called the 5' RACE reads; every CDR3 protein appears as one record, without DNA. The sample table includes around 400,000 distinct CDR3 sequences. This CDR3 comprises 16 residues. Per the germline V gene, CDR1 is KGHDR and CDR2 is SFDVKD. The chain employs TRBV24-1 and TRBJ2-5; TCRdb outputs TRBD2, but without DNA this stays unchecked. The source material was blood. The receptor was derived from a human donor with ulcerative colitis or Crohn's disease, or a healthy co-twin of an affected twin (not recorded which). CDR3 protein: CATSDFGLAGEETQYF.